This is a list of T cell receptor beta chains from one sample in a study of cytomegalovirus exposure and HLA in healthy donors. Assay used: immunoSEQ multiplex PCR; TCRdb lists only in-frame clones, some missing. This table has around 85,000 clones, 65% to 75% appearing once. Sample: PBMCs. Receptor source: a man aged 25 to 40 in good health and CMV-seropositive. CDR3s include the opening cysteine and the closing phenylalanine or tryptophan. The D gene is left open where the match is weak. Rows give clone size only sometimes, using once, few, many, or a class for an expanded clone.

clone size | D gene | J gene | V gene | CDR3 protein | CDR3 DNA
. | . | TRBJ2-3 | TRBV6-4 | CASSEVAGTGADTQYF | TGTGCCAGCAGTGAAGTGGCGGGAACGGGCGCAGATACGCAGTATTTT
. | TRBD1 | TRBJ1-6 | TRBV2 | CASSVTGQDSPLHF | TGTGCCAGCAGTGTAACCGGACAGGATTCACCCCTCCACTTT
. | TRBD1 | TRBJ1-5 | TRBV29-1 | CSATGPNQPQHF | TGCAGCGCGACAGGGCCAAATCAGCCCCAGCATTTT
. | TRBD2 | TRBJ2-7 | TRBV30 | CAWTRSGISYEQYF | TGTGCCTGGACCCGTAGCGGGATCTCCTACGAGCAGTACTTC
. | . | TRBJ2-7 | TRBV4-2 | CASSQPSYEQYF | TGTGCCAGCAGCCAACCGTCCTACGAGCAGTACTTC
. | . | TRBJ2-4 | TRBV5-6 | CASSLDGGGRVYIQYF | TGTGCCAGCAGCTTGGACGGTGGAGGCAGAGTGTACATTCAGTACTTC
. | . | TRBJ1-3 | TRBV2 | CASSLDSIVSGNTIYF | TGTGCCAGCAGTCTGGACAGCATCGTCTCTGGAAACACCATATATTTT
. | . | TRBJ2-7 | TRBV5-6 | CASSFADYEQYF | TGTGCCAGCAGCTTCGCAGACTACGAGCAGTACTTC
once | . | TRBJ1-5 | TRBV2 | CASSEATAIGPQHF | TGTGCCAGCAGTGAAGCGACAGCTATCGGGCCCCAGCATTTT
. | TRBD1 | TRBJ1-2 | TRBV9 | CASSQTGQKNYGYTF | TGTGCCAGCAGCCAGACAGGGCAAAAAAACTATGGCTACACCTTC
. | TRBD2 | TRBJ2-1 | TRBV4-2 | CASSRTSGRQVGNEQFF | TGTGCCAGCAGCCGGACTAGCGGGAGACAAGTGGGGAATGAGCAGTTCTTC
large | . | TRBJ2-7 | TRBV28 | CASSLGVGYEQYF | TGTGCCAGCAGTCTGGGCGTTGGGTACGAGCAGTACTTC
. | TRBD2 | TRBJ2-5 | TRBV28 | CASSSRTSGRQETQYF | TGTGCCAGCAGCTCTCGGACTAGCGGGAGGCAAGAGACCCAGTACTTC
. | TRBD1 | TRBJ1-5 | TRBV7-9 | CASSGDRVNQPQHF | TGTGCCAGCAGCGGGGACAGGGTGAATCAGCCCCAGCATTTT
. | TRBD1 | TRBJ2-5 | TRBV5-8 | CASSLIGQVETQYF | TGTGCCAGCAGCTTGATCGGACAGGTTGAGACCCAGTACTTC
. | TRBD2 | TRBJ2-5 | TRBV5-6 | CASSLAGVRETQYF | TGTGCCAGCAGCTTAGCGGGAGTGCGCGAGACCCAGTACTTC
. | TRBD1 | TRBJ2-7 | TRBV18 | CASSPPPGQGYEQYF | TGTGCCAGCTCACCACCCCCGGGACAGGGCTACGAGCAGTACTTC
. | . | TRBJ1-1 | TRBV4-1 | CASSQWRENTEAFF | TGCGCCAGCAGCCAGTGGAGGGAGAACACTGAAGCTTTCTTT
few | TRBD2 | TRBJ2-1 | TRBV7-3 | CASSLTYGTSGDNEQFF | TGTGCCAGCAGCTTAACGTATGGGACTAGCGGAGACAATGAGCAGTTCTTC
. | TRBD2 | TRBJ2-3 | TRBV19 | CASSHDLAGSNTDTQYF | TGTGCCAGTAGTCATGATTTAGCGGGATCTAACACAGATACGCAGTATTTT
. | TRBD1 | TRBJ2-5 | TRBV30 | CAWSGDREITQYF | TGTGCCTGGAGTGGGGACAGGGAAATAACCCAGTACTTC
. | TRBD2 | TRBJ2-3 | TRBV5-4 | CASNPGLGNTDTQYF | TGTGCCAGCAACCCCGGACTAGGAAACACAGATACGCAGTATTTT
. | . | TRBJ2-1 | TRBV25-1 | CASSEYKRSSYNEQFF | TGTGCCAGCAGTGAATATAAGCGGAGCTCCTACAATGAGCAGTTCTTC
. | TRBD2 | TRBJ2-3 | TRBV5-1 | CASSLNTRTSGGTDTQYF | TGCGCCAGCAGCTTGAATACCAGGACTAGCGGGGGCACAGATACGCAGTATTTT
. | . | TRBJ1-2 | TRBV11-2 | CASSLKQATNYGYTF | TGTGCCAGCAGCTTAAAACAGGCAACTAACTATGGCTACACCTTC
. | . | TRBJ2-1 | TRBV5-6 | CASSIRTEQFF | TGTGCCAGCAGCATCCGGACAGAGCAGTTCTTC
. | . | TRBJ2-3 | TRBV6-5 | CASGSGSSGADTQYF | TGTGCCAGCGGTTCGGGATCCAGTGGCGCAGATACGCAGTATTTT
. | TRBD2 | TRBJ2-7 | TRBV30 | CASAGGPYEQYF | TGTGCCTCCGCGGGGGGGCCCTACGAGCAGTACTTC
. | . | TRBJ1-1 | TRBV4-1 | CASSQEGGVVGRTEAFF | TGCGCCAGCAGCCAAGAGGGGGGGGTTGTAGGGAGAACTGAAGCTTTCTTT
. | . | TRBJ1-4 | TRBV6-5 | CASSRALYSGEKLFF | TGTGCCAGCAGCAGAGCCTTGTACTCGGGTGAAAAACTGTTTTTT
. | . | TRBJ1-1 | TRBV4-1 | CASSQALRSEAFF | TGCGCCAGCAGCCAAGCGTTAAGGAGTGAAGCTTTCTTT
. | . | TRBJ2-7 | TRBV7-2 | CASSLGQGNEQYF | TGTGCCAGCAGCTTAGGGCAGGGTAACGAGCAGTACTTC
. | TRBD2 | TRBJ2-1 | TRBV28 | CASRAGAYNEQFF | TGTGCCAGCAGGGCGGGAGCCTACAATGAGCAGTTCTTC
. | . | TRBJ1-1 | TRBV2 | CASSEYRQVNTEAFF | TGTGCCAGCAGTGAATATAGACAGGTGAACACTGAAGCTTTCTTT
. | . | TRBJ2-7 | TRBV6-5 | CASSPRQGTSYEQYF | TGTGCCAGCAGTCCACGGCAGGGGACCTCCTACGAGCAGTACTTC
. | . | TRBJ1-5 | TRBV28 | CASSGQIINNQPQHF | TGTGCCAGCAGCGGACAGATAATAAACAATCAGCCCCAGCATTTT
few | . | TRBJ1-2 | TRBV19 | CASNFERASRMGYTF | TGTGCCAGTAATTTCGAGAGGGCTTCCCGGATGGGCTACACCTTC
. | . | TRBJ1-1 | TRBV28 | CASTKSGWSTEAFF | TGTGCCAGCACCAAGTCCGGTTGGAGCACTGAAGCTTTCTTT
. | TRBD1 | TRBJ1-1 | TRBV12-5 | CASKRTGVLNTEAFF | TGTGCTAGTAAGCGGACAGGGGTCCTTAACACTGAAGCTTTCTTT
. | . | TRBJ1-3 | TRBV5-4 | CASSLSGTGNTIYF | TGTGCCAGCAGCTTATCAGGGACTGGAAACACCATATATTTT
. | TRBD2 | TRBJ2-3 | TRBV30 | CAWSVGLAAVSGDTQYF | TGTGCCTGGAGTGTGGGACTAGCGGCGGTGAGTGGGGATACGCAGTATTTT
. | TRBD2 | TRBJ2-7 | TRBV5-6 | CASSLEDWREITGEQYF | TGTGCCAGCAGCTTGGAAGACTGGCGGGAGATTACGGGCGAGCAGTACTTC
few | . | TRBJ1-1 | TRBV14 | CASSQGVWGPIGSAFF | TGTGCCAGCAGCCAAGGGGTCTGGGGCCCGATTGGTAGTGCTTTCTTT